One and the same sample provided the 2 T cell receptor beta chains below, sequenced in a study of graft-versus-host responses after intestinal transplantation. No cognate antigen is known for these TCRs. This table comes from immunoSEQ multiplex PCR, and its TCRdb copy is limited to in-frame clones, with some not included. This sample has over 80,000 clones, with 91% found just once. Sequences were derived from unstimulated CD4+ T cells sorted from spleen or lymph node cells, sampled before transplant. The receptors stem from a human donor who was the organ donor for an intestinal transplant.

The J gene is TRBJ1-2, the V gene TRBV15; 11 bases agree with TRBD1. CDR3 length equals 16 residues. Trimming took 0 bases from V and 6 from J; bases not matched to a gene: 6. In germline, CDR1 is LNHNV, CDR2 YYDKDF (reference sequence). The CDR3 here is CATSRDPWTGGNGYTF. The CDR3 DNA is TGTGCCACCAGCAGAGATCCCTGGACAGGGGGCAATGGCTACACCTTC. Together with reference TRBV15 and TRBJ1-2, the CDR3 gives the full variable domain: DAMVIQNPRYQVTQFGKPVTLSCSQTLNHNVMYWYQQKSSQAPKLLFHYYDKDFNNEADTPDNFQSRRPNTSFCFLDIRSPGLGDTAMYLCATSRDPWTGGNGYTFGSGTRLTVV.

The gene calls are TRBV23-1 and TRBJ1-4; D is unresolved. TRBV23-1 is assigned to the ORF class and has an uncertain function. V gave up 4 bases and J gave up 6 bases, with 12 bases separating them. The CDR3 is 14 amino acids. Here the CDR3 reads CASSLRCLDEKLFF. CDR3 DNA: TGCGCCAGCAGTCTCAGGTGTTTGGATGAAAAACTGTTTTTT.